This T cell receptor (beta chain) emerged from a study of blood T cell repertoires in COVID-19. V was clipped by 6 bases and J by 2 bases, with 13 bases between them. Germline V gene data show CDR1 as MNHEY and CDR2 as SVGAGI. The CDR3 length is 14 residues. The protocol was immunoSEQ multiplex PCR, while the TCRdb copy is restricted to in-frame clones and leaves out a portion. The sample includes just under 350,000 clones, about nine tenths of them seen just once. The clonotype was recovered from an older woman with COVID-19, enrolled during active disease. The genes are TRBV6-5 and TRBJ2-5, with a possible D match to TRBD2 (6 bases). The sequenced sample was peripheral blood. The CDR3 sequence: CASRPPGVQETQYF. CDR3 DNA sequence: TGTGCCAGCAGACCTCCGGGGGTGCAAGAGACCCAGTACTTC.